The next 16 T cell receptor beta chains were all read from a single sample in a study of T cells in Graves' hyperthyroidism and ophthalmopathy. The investigators amplified TCR beta CDR3 regions from RNA transcripts. The study used the HTBI primer set for a first-round RT-PCR of the TCR CDR3. In TCRdb, the multiplex PCR reads were re-called with MiXCR into one record per CDR3 protein. The sample shows 550,000 to 650,000 distinct CDR3 sequences, roughly 13% of them seen only once. Sequencing input: blood. These receptors all come from a woman aged 25 to 39 with Graves' hyperthyroidism that later progressed to Graves' ophthalmopathy.

This clonotype was recorded a few times. This chain connects TRBV5-4 to TRBJ2-7; no clear D. The CDR3 runs 12 residues. Germline values: CDR1 SGHNT, CDR2 YYREEE (reference sequence). With 4 bases removed from V and 5 bases from J, the gap between germline ends came to 10 bases. The CDR3 DNA reads as TGTGCCAGCAGCCGAACCCGGGACGAGCAGTACTTC. This translates into CASSRTRDEQYF. The full variable domain, completed using reference TRBV5-4 and TRBJ2-7, is ETGVTQSPTHLIKTRGQQVTLRCSSQSGHNTVSWYQQALGQGPQFIFQYYREEENGRGNFPPRFSGLQFPNYSSELNVNALELDDSALYLCASSRTRDEQYFGPGTRLTVT.

This clonotype appeared once. The V and J genes are TRBV14 and TRBJ1-4, with D unclear. Germline V gene data show CDR1 as SGHDN and CDR2 as FVKESK. V lost 2 bases and J 5 bases, leaving 12 bases between the germline ends. This CDR3 has 15 residues. CDR3 in DNA: TGTGCCAGCAGCCAATGGAGAACAGTCAATGAAAAACTGTTTTTT. It is translated as CASSQWRTVNEKLFF. The full variable domain, in which reference TRBV14 and TRBJ1-4 provide the parts outside the CDR3, is EAGVTQFPSHSVIEKGQTVTLRCDPISGHDNLYWYRRVMGKEIKFLLHFVKESKQDESGMPNNRFLAERTGGTYSTLKVQPAELEDSGVYFCASSQWRTVNEKLFFGSGTQLSVL.

The chain has TRBV20-1 and TRBJ1-1; possible D gene TRBD1, 6 bases. V was clipped by 5 bases and J by 1 base, with 8 bases between them. The CDR3 has 12 amino acids. Germline-derived CDR1 and CDR2 are DFQATT and SNEGSKA (reference sequence). CDR3 sequence reads: CSASGANTEAFF. The CDR3 bases are TGCAGTGCTTCAGGGGCGAACACTGAAGCTTTCTTT.

This clonotype came up many times. The V and J genes are TRBV28 and TRBJ2-7, with 10 bases aligning to TRBD2. The CDR3 runs to 14 residues. Unmatched junction bases numbered 4, after V lost 4 bases and J lost 4 bases. Germline-derived CDR1 and CDR2 are MDHEN and SYDVKM. CDR3 sequence reads: CASSSSGRGYEQYF. In DNA form, the CDR3 reads TGTGCCAGCAGTTCGAGCGGGAGGGGGTACGAGCAGTACTTC.

This clonotype was observed many times. CDR3 region: CASSAPTSIDEQYF. The CDR3, as DNA: TGTGCCAGCAGCGCGCCGACTAGCATCGACGAGCAGTACTTC. This rearrangement joins TRBV13 to TRBJ2-7, with 7 bases fitting TRBD2. The J segment lost 5 bases and the V segment lost 5 bases, leaving 9 bases of the junction unmatched. The CDR3 totals 14 residues. Germline CDR1 is PRHDT and CDR2 is FYEKMQ (reference sequence).

This clonotype showed up many times. The V call is TRBV6-5, the J call TRBJ1-5; D may be TRBD1 (5 bases). Looked up from germline, CDR1 is MNHEY and CDR2 is SVGAGI. This CDR3 is 15 amino acids long. Trimming removed 2 bases at V and 1 base at J, with 9 bases between. The CDR3 reads CASSYERDSNQPQHF. The CDR3 bases are TGTGCCAGCAGTTACGAACGGGACAGCAATCAGCCCCAGCATTTT.

Of note for this clonotype: Given a much more abundant clone one base away, this may be a read error. J is TRBJ2-1 and V is TRBV20-1; maybe TRBD2 (5 bases). V lost 4 bases and J 10 bases, leaving 32 bases between the germline ends. Germline V lookup: CDR1 DFQATT, CDR2 SNEGSKA (reference sequence). The CDR3 extends over 18 amino acids. The CDR3 loop is CSANQLRLSNLVLAEQFF. As DNA, the CDR3 is TGCAGTGCTAACCAATTACGACTAAGCAACTTAGTCTTGGCGGAGCAGTTCTTC.

The chain uses TRBV30 and TRBJ2-7; TRBD2 might be the D (5 bases). The ends were cut back, 2 bases at V and 6 bases at J, with 20 bases in the middle. The CDR3 has 15 amino acids. The germline V gene has CDR1 GTSNPN and CDR2 SVGIG (reference sequence). The CDR3 sequence is CAWSLRVGVPVEQYF. In DNA form, the CDR3 reads TGTGCCTGGAGTCTCCGCGTGGGAGTTCCTGTCGAGCAGTACTTC. The entire variable domain, with the rest obtained from reference TRBV30 and TRBJ2-7, is as follows: SQTIHQWPATLVQPVGSPLSLECTVEGTSNPNLYWYRQAAGRGLQLLFYSVGIGQISSEVPQNLSASRPQDRQFILSSKKLLLSDSGFYLCAWSLRVGVPVEQYFGPGTRLTVT.

This clonotype has ten or more counts. The chain is built from TRBV28 and TRBJ2-2, with D unclear. Per the germline V gene, CDR1 is MDHEN and CDR2 is SYDVKM. The CDR3 extends over 14 amino acids. Trimming took 3 bases from V and 4 from J, leaving 9 bases between them. CDR3 amino acids: CASSFGPSTGELFF. Here the CDR3 DNA reads TGTGCCAGCAGTTTCGGTCCTTCCACCGGGGAGCTGTTTTTT. Full variable domain (rest looked up from reference TRBV28 and TRBJ2-2): DVKVTQSSRYLVKRTGEKVFLECVQDMDHENMFWYRQDPGLGLRLIYFSYDVKMKEKGDIPEGYSVSREKKERFSLILESASTNQTSMYLCASSFGPSTGELFFGEGSRLTVL.

The V call is TRBV27, the J call TRBJ1-2, with D possibly TRBD1 on 6 matching bases. The CDR3 sequence is 14 residues long. Trimming pared 6 bases from V and 8 bases from J, leaving 19 bases between. CDR1 and CDR2 (germline): MNHEY, SMNVEV (reference sequence). CDR3 sequence (DNA): TGTGCCAGCAGCCACCAGCGTGGGGGCGAGGGCTACACCTTC. Its translation is CASSHQRGGEGYTF.

On this clonotype itself: This may stem from a read error, because a much larger clone lies one nucleotide away. The chain combines TRBV14 with TRBJ2-7, with D perhaps matching TRBD1 (5 bases). Trimming cost V 3 bases and J 5 bases, with 14 bases left between them. In germline, CDR1 is SGHDN, CDR2 FVKESK. CDR3 size: 14 residues. In DNA form, the CDR3 reads TGTGCCAGCAGCCACTCCTTGTGGACACACGAGCAGTACTTC. The encoded protein is CASSHSLWTHEQYF.

The genes are TRBV5-1 and TRBJ2-1; TRBD2 aligns across 9 bases. CDR3 size: 16 residues. The V segment lost 1 base and the J segment 5 bases; nucleotides outside the gene matches: 7. In germline, CDR1 is SGHRS, CDR2 YFSETQ. The CDR3 sequence is CASSLRAGGPNNEQFF. The CDR3 bases are TGCGCCAGCAGCTTGCGGGCGGGAGGGCCAAACAATGAGCAGTTCTTC.

The chain uses TRBV5-1 and TRBJ2-7; possible D gene TRBD2, 5 bases. CDR1 and CDR2 (germline): SGHRS, YFSETQ. This CDR3 is built from 13 residues. The V and J ends lost 2 bases and 1 base respectively, with 7 bases between them. This chain's CDR3 is CASSFEGSYEQYF. The DNA of the CDR3 is TGCGCCAGCAGCTTCGAGGGTTCCTACGAGCAGTACTTC.

This clonotype was detected a few times. CDR3 sequence: CASSRDSSQETQYF. CDR3 DNA: TGTGCCAGCAGTCGGGACAGTTCACAAGAGACCCAGTACTTC. The V call is TRBV28, the J call TRBJ2-5; 7 bases align to TRBD1. V dropped 5 bases and J dropped 2; count of bases not matched to a gene: 5. Germline V lookup: CDR1 MDHEN, CDR2 SYDVKM. The CDR3 extends over 14 amino acids.

The V gene is TRBV6-6, the J gene TRBJ1-5; 7 nucleotides match TRBD1. Germline-derived CDR1 and CDR2 are MNHNY and SVGAGI (reference sequence). This CDR3 spans 18 amino acids. V lost 0 bases to trimming and J lost 1 base; unmatched junction nucleotides: 9. The CDR3 region is CASSYSNRGLFSNQPQHF. CDR3 DNA: TGTGCCAGCAGTTACTCGAACAGGGGATTATTCAGCAATCAGCCCCAGCATTTT.

There are many counts of this clonotype. The chain links TRBV30 to TRBJ1-1; D not certain. This CDR3 comprises 13 residues. Trimming took 4 bases from V and 5 from J, leaving 14 bases between them. Germline V gene data show CDR1 as GTSNPN and CDR2 as SVGIG (reference sequence). DNA for the CDR3: TGTGCCTGGACCCGGGTCGCCGGAACTGAAGCTTTCTTT. This encodes CAWTRVAGTEAFF. Full variable domain (remainder filled in from reference TRBV30 and TRBJ1-1): SQTIHQWPATLVQPVGSPLSLECTVEGTSNPNLYWYRQAAGRGLQLLFYSVGIGQISSEVPQNLSASRPQDRQFILSSKKLLLSDSGFYLCAWTRVAGTEAFFGQGTRLTVV.